This T cell receptor beta chain was profiled in a study of cytomegalovirus exposure and HLA in healthy donors. PCR used 60 Vbeta primers and 13 Jbeta primers. Clones were read by immunoSEQ multiplex PCR, and TCRdb kept only the in-frame ones, dropping some. The sample lists some 100,000 clones, roughly 70% seen once, with about 14% in the top ten. V was trimmed by 4 bases and J by 2 bases, leaving 9 bases between them. The CDR3 runs to 14 residues. The V gene's germline CDR1 is MDHEN and CDR2 SYDVKM. In the case of this clone: Its antigen is unknown.

Study conclusions and caveats: The authors enumerated 150 to 200 TCR beta chains as linked to cytomegalovirus.

This receptor was obtained from a woman aged 45-60 years in good health and CMV-seropositive. Sequencing was performed on PBMCs. This chain joins TRBV28 and TRBJ2-1; TRBD1 might be the D (5 bases). CDR3 DNA sequence: TGTGCCAGCAGTTCTCTGGGGCCCTACAATGAGCAGTTCTTC. This translates into CASSSLGPYNEQFF.